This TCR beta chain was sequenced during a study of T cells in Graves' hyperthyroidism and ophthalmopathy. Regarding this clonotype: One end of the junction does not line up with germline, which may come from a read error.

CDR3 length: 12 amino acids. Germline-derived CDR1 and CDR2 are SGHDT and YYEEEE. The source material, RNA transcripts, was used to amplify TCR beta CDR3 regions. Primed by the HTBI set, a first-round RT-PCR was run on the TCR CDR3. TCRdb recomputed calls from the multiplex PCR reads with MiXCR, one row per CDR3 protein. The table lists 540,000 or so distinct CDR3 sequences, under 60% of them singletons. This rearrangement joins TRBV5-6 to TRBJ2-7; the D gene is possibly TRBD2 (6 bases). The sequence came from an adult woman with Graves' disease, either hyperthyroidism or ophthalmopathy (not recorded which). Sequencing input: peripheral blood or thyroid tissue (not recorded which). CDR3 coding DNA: TGTACCAGCAGCTTGGGGGGTTACGAGCAGTACTTC. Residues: CTSSLGGYEQYF.